This paragraph covers one TCR beta chain sequence. Its antigen is unknown. CDR1 and CDR2 from the germline V gene are GTSNPN and SVGIG (reference sequence). The CDR3 sequence is 14 residues long. V was trimmed by 1 base and J by 5 bases, leaving 14 bases between them. The record originates from a study of OX40 agonist ivuxolimab in advanced cancers. Across the study: Ivuxolimab was delivered to patients intravenously every 2 weeks at doses spanning 0.01 to 10 mg/kg. Study-wide results and caveats: At 0.1-3.0 mg/kg, partial responders had clonal expansion among the lowest observed. Researchers report that CD8+ T cells had, on average, more expanded clones than CD4+.

Assay used: immunoSEQ multiplex PCR; TCRdb lists only in-frame clones, some missing. Here the sample spans around 58,000 clones, 84% being singletons. V and J are TRBV30 and TRBJ1-1; unclear D gene. Sample: CD4+ or CD8+ T cells sorted from blood, taken in a trial of the OX40 agonist ivuxolimab. The sequence was obtained from an adult with an advanced solid tumor such as melanoma, head and neck, liver or kidney cancer. Here the CDR3 reads CAWSARPEGTEAFF. The DNA of the CDR3 is TGTGCCTGGAGTGCTCGCCCAGAAGGAACTGAAGCTTTCTTT.